This T cell receptor (beta chain) was recovered during a study of T cell clonotyping in hematopoietic cell transplantation. The protocol was immunoSEQ multiplex PCR, while the TCRdb copy is restricted to in-frame clones and leaves out a portion. The table shows roughly 9,800 clones, with approximately 55% occurring only once. Study conclusions and caveats: Cells were unsorted, so CD4 and CD8 contributions were not separated. At the given depth, recipient repertoires were over 97% de novo clonotypes.

Trimming removed 4 bases at V and 5 bases at J, with 14 bases between. In germline, CDR1 is ENHRY, CDR2 SYGVKD. The CDR3 extends over 14 amino acids. A few counts support this clone. Its matching antigen is unknown. Sequenced here: peripheral blood mononuclear cells, sampled 100 days after allogeneic stem cell transplant. The receptor was derived from a female patient in her forties or fifties who had an allogeneic stem cell transplant from an unrelated donor, so the T cells may come from the graft donor. Some clones in this sample may be carry-over from other donors' samples. The chain uses TRBV10-3 and TRBJ1-1; D might be TRBD1 (5 bases). CDR3 coding DNA: TGTGCCATCAGTGCTAACTTCGAGGGGACTGAAGCTTTCTTT. Its translation is CAISANFEGTEAFF.